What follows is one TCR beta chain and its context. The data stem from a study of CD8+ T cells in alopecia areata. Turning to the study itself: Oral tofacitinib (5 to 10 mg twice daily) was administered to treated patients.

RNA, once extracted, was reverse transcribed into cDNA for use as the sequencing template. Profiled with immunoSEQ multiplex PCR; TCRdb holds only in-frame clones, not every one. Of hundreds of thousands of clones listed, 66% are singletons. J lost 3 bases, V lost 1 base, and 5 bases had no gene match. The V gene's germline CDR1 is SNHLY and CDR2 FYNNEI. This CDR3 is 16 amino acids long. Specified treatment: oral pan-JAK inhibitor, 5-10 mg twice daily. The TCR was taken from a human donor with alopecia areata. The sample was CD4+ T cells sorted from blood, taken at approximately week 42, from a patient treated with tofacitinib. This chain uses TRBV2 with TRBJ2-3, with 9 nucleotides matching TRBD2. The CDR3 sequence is CASSEEWRGGTDTQYF. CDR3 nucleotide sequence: TGTGCCAGCAGTGAAGAATGGCGGGGGGGTACAGATACGCAGTATTTT. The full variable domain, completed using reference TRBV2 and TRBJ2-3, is EPEVTQTPSHQVTQMGQEVILRCVPISNHLYFYWYRQILGQKVEFLVSFYNNEISEKSEIFDDQFSVERPDGSNFTLKIRSTKLEDSAMYFCASSEEWRGGTDTQYFGPGTRLTVL.